This TCR beta chain was identified in a study of T cells after yellow fever vaccination. Broader study findings: Peaking on day 5 versus 15, the secondary response was faster but weaker. Clones that expanded after primary vaccination mostly reappeared after the booster (just under 98% CD4, 70% to 90% CD8).

V lost 3 bases and J 6 bases, leaving 14 bases between the germline ends. The CDR3 contains 14 residues. UMIs and a universal primer site were added when TCR cDNA was made by 5'RACE template switching. TCRdb re-called the 5' RACE reads through MiXCR, storing one row per CDR3 protein. This sample has hundreds of thousands of distinct CDR3 sequences; roughly 3.5% occur once, and the top ten carry around a quarter. This clonotype was counted between two and nine times. Its antigen is currently unknown. The source is a man between 18 and 35 years old who received the YFV17D yellow fever vaccine. The sequencing used PBMCs, collected on the day of the yellow fever booster vaccination. The chain joins TRBV12-3 or TRBV12-4 to TRBJ1-2, with a tentative D call TRBD1 (6 bases). CDR3 protein: CASSFVGGLDGYTF. The CDR3 bases are TGTGCCAGCAGTTTTGTCGGGGGGCTGGATGGCTACACCTTC.